A single sample is the source of the 11 T cell receptor beta chains below, sequenced in a study of T cells in Graves' hyperthyroidism and ophthalmopathy. Amplification of TCR beta CDR3 regions used RNA as the template. Researchers ran a first-round RT-PCR on the TCR CDR3 using the HTBI primer set. TCRdb passed the multiplex PCR reads through MiXCR, listing each CDR3 protein once. Here the sample spans more than 500,000 distinct CDR3 sequences, about 16% being singletons. The specimen sequenced was blood. These receptors originate from a woman aged 25 to 45 with Graves' ophthalmopathy.

This clonotype was found a few times. The chain combines TRBV6-5 with TRBJ1-4, with unresolved D. The germline V and J ends were trimmed by 0 bases and 7 bases, with 12 bases remaining between them. Looked up from germline, CDR1 is MNHEY and CDR2 is SVGAGI. The CDR3 runs 15 residues. Here the CDR3 reads CASSYSPAAGEKLFF. In DNA, the CDR3 is TGTGCCAGCAGTTACTCGCCCGCCGCGGGTGAAAAACTGTTTTTT.

This clonotype occurred a few times. The V call is TRBV6-2 or TRBV6-3, the J call TRBJ2-7, with a tentative D call TRBD2 (6 bases). Trimming removed 6 bases at V and 3 bases at J, with 12 bases between. The CDR3 spans 13 residues. Looked up from germline, CDR1 is MNHEY and CDR2 is SVGEGT. The CDR3: CASRMGLNYEQYF. CDR3 nucleotide sequence: TGTGCCAGCAGGATGGGACTCAACTACGAGCAGTACTTC.

The chain has TRBV7-9 and TRBJ2-5, with 16 positions matching TRBD2. Trimming at V came to 3 bases and at J to 5 bases, leaving 12 bases not matched to a gene. The germline V gene encodes CDR1 SEHNR and CDR2 FQNEAQ (reference sequence). The CDR3 totals 19 residues. CDR3 sequence reads: CASSFLSGTSGRATETQYF. CDR3 DNA sequence: TGTGCCAGCAGCTTCTTGTCCGGGACTAGCGGGAGGGCCACTGAGACCCAGTACTTC.

The J gene is TRBJ1-4, the V gene TRBV7-3; no clear D gene. Germline loops: CDR1 SGHTA, CDR2 FQGTGA. The CDR3 is 14 residues long. With 2 bases removed from V and 6 bases from J, the gap between germline ends came to 10 bases. The CDR3 nucleotides are TGTGCCAGCAGCTTATTAATGGATTATGAAAAACTGTTTTTT. Translating gives CASSLLMDYEKLFF.

This clonotype appeared a few times. The chain couples TRBV19 to TRBJ1-1; tentative D call: TRBD1 (5 bases). The CDR3 extends over 13 amino acids. V gave up 7 bases and J gave up 1 base, with 10 bases separating them. From germline, CDR1 is LNHDA and CDR2 SQIVND (reference sequence). CDR3 protein: CASNQGGNTEAFF. The CDR3 nucleotides are TGTGCCAGTAACCAGGGTGGGAACACTGAAGCTTTCTTT.

This clonotype has ten or more counts. V and J are TRBV28 and TRBJ2-1; 9 bases agree with TRBD2. With V trimmed by 2 bases and J by 10 bases, 9 bases remained unmatched. The CDR3 loop spans 15 amino acids. CDR1 and CDR2 from the germline V gene are MDHEN and SYDVKM. The DNA of the CDR3 is TGTGCCAGCAGTTTACGTAGCGGGAGACTAGGCGAGCAGTTCTTC. It is translated as CASSLRSGRLGEQFF.

In its sample, this clonotype was seen many times. In DNA, the CDR3 is TGTGCCAGCACCCAGACAGGGGGCAACTATGGCTACACCTTC. Protein: CASTQTGGNYGYTF. The chain couples TRBV27 to TRBJ1-2, with 10 bases matching TRBD1. This CDR3 spans 14 amino acids. Trimming cost V 7 bases and J 2 bases; bases outside gene matches: 4. CDR1 and CDR2 (germline): MNHEY, SMNVEV (reference sequence).

This clonotype showed up many times. The chain joins TRBV28 to TRBJ2-5; D gene ambiguous. Germline V CDR1 and CDR2: MDHEN, SYDVKM. The length of the CDR3 is 13 residues. Trimming cost V 2 bases and J 5 bases, with 9 bases left between them. CDR3 coding DNA: TGTGCCAGCAGTTTAGGAAGAGAGGAGACCCAGTACTTC. This gives the protein CASSLGREETQYF. Full variable domain (missing parts from reference TRBV28 and TRBJ2-5): DVKVTQSSRYLVKRTGEKVFLECVQDMDHENMFWYRQDPGLGLRLIYFSYDVKMKEKGDIPEGYSVSREKKERFSLILESASTNQTSMYLCASSLGREETQYFGPGTRLLVL.

This clonotype was picked up many times. This chain links TRBV30 with TRBJ1-4; no definite D call. V shed 2 bases and J shed 6 bases, with 4 bases lying between them. Germline V gene sequence: CDR1 GTSNPN, CDR2 SVGIG (reference sequence). This CDR3 comprises 11 residues. The CDR3 sequence is CAWSLDEKLFF. For the CDR3, the DNA is TGTGCCTGGAGTTTGGATGAAAAACTGTTTTTT.

This clonotype has a count of ten or more. J is TRBJ2-1 and V is TRBV6-1; possible D gene TRBD2, 5 bases. V lost 11 bases and J lost 8, with 19 bases in between. Looked up from germline, CDR1 is MNHNS and CDR2 is SASEGT. The CDR3 is 13 residues long. The chain's CDR3 is CASRRREWDEQFF. CDR3 sequence (DNA): TGTGCCTCGCGGCGCCGGGAATGGGATGAGCAGTTCTTC.

This clonotype has ten or more counts. In DNA form, the CDR3 reads TGCAGTGCTCAGAGCCCTAGCACAGATACGCAGTATTTT. Encoded protein: CSAQSPSTDTQYF. V is TRBV20-1 and J is TRBJ2-3, with D unresolved. Germline CDR1 and CDR2: DFQATT and SNEGSKA (reference sequence). Deletions cut 5 bases from V and 0 bases from J, with 9 bases between. This CDR3 comprises 13 residues.